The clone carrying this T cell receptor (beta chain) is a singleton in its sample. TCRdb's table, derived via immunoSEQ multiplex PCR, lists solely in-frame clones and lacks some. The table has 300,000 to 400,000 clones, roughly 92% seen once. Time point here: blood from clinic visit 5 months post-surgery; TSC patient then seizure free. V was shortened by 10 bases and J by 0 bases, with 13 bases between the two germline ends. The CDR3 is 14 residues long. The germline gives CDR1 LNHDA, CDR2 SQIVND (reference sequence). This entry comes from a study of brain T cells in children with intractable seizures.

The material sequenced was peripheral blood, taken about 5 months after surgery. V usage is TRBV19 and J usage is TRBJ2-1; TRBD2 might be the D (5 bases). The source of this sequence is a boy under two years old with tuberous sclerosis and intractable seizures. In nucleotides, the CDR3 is TGTGCCACCACCCCGGGAAGCTCCTACAATGAGCAGTTCTTC. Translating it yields CATTPGSSYNEQFF.